Each of the 24 T cell receptor beta chains below was sequenced from the same sample in a study of T cells after yellow fever vaccination. A single record per CDR3 protein comes from TCRdb applying MiXCR to the 5' RACE reads. The repertoire holds some 260,000 distinct CDR3 sequences, roughly 5.6% seen once, with roughly 3.5% in the top ten. The sequencing used CD4+ T cells sorted from PBMCs, collected on the day of the yellow fever booster vaccination. The receptors derive from a man between 18 and 35 years old who received the YFV17D yellow fever vaccine.

This clonotype has only a few counts. The chain links TRBV7-8 to TRBJ1-2; D unclear. The length of the CDR3 is 15 residues. Looked up from germline, CDR1 is SGHVS and CDR2 is FQNEAQ. V was cut by 1 base and J by 4 bases, with 13 bases left in between. The CDR3 sequence is CASSLVAGSVYGYTF. In DNA form, the CDR3 reads TGTGCCAGCAGCTTAGTGGCCGGTTCAGTCTATGGCTACACCTTC.

This clonotype was counted only a few times. The chain joins TRBV12-3 or TRBV12-4 to TRBJ1-1, with D hard to call. Trimming cost V 6 bases and J 3 bases, with 23 bases left between them. This CDR3 is built from 17 residues. The CDR3 sequence: CASSKQSSPVRYTEAFF. CDR3 DNA sequence: TGTGCCAGCAGCAAACAAAGTTCACCCGTTCGATACACTGAAGCTTTCTTT.

This clonotype was found many times. The rearrangement links TRBV20-1 to TRBJ1-5, with 8 bases identical to TRBD1. The CDR3 totals 15 residues. V shed 0 bases, J shed 7 bases, and the junction held 8 bases outside the gene matches. CDR1 and CDR2 from the germline V gene are DFQATT and SNEGSKA (reference sequence). The CDR3 is CSARDRPGGSQPQHF. The CDR3 DNA follows: TGCAGTGCTAGAGATAGGCCAGGGGGCTCCCAGCCCCAGCATTTT.

The CDR3 spells CASSFGSLANYGYTF. CDR3 in DNA: TGTGCCAGCAGTTTTGGGTCCTTAGCTAACTATGGCTACACCTTC. The V and J genes are TRBV28 and TRBJ1-2; unclear D gene. CDR3 length equals 15 residues. V lost 3 bases to trimming and J lost 0 bases, with 11 bases between them. Germline-derived CDR1 and CDR2 are MDHEN and SYDVKM.

This clonotype has a count of ten or more. DNA of the CDR3: TGCAGCGCCGGGACTAGCGGCACAGATACGCAGTATTTT. Protein product: CSAGTSGTDTQYF. The rearrangement joins TRBV29-1 to TRBJ2-3; 10 bases map to TRBD2. The germline V gene has CDR1 SQVTM and CDR2 ANQGSEA. V shed 7 bases and J 1 base; nucleotides not matched to a gene: 2. There are 13 residues in the CDR3.

This chain joins TRBV7-9 and TRBJ1-2; the D gene is possibly TRBD1 (5 bases). Germline V gene sequence: CDR1 SEHNR, CDR2 FQNEAQ (reference sequence). The CDR3 spans 13 residues. Deletions cut 5 bases from V and 6 bases from J, with 13 bases between. The CDR3 reads CASSLAGTHGYTF. CDR3 DNA sequence: TGTGCCAGCAGCCTCGCCGGGACTCATGGCTACACCTTC.

This clonotype was seen a few times. This chain uses TRBV29-1 with TRBJ1-1, with a possible D match to TRBD1 (5 bases). Between the trimmed V and J ends, which lost 8 bases and 10 bases, there was a span of 23 bases. Looked up from germline, CDR1 is SQVTM and CDR2 is ANQGSEA. CDR3 length equals 13 residues. The CDR3 protein is CSFRVGGAGRAFF. In nucleotides, the CDR3 is TGCAGCTTCCGCGTTGGAGGAGCAGGGCGAGCTTTCTTT.

There are many counts of this clonotype. This chain connects TRBV28 to TRBJ1-4, with D hard to call. CDR3 size: 14 residues. V lost 5 bases and J 4 bases, leaving 11 bases between the germline ends. CDR1 is MDHEN, CDR2 SYDVKM, per germline. The CDR3 spells CASSPARSNEKLFF. The CDR3, as DNA: TGTGCCAGCAGTCCGGCCAGGAGTAATGAAAAACTGTTTTTT.

This clonotype was observed many times. The rearrangement joins TRBV20-1 to TRBJ2-7; D gene unclear. The V end lost 0 bases, the J end lost 1 base, and 16 bases lay between the germline ends. Germline V gene data show CDR1 as DFQATT and CDR2 as SNEGSKA (reference sequence). The CDR3 consists of 16 residues. CDR3 sequence reads: CSARDRVTGMSYEQYF. The CDR3 DNA sequence: TGCAGTGCTAGAGATCGGGTCACTGGGATGTCCTACGAGCAGTACTTC.

This clonotype was observed a few times. The chain is built from TRBV20-1 and TRBJ2-7; perhaps TRBD1 as D (6 bases). Between the trimmed V and J ends, which lost 5 bases and 6 bases, there was a span of 17 bases. The CDR3 length is 13 residues. CDR1 and CDR2 (germline): DFQATT, SNEGSKA (reference sequence). The CDR3 sequence: CSAPTSEGGEQYF. The CDR3 bases are TGCAGTGCTCCGACATCGGAAGGGGGCGAGCAGTACTTC.

This chain connects TRBV5-1 to TRBJ2-3; TRBD2 matches at 8 bases. In germline, CDR1 is SGHRS, CDR2 YFSETQ. The CDR3 is 13 amino acids. V lost 5 bases, J lost 6 bases, and 5 bases stayed unmatched. CDR3 sequence (DNA): TGCGCCAGCAGTGGAGCGGGGGCGGATACGCAGTATTTT. This encodes CASSGAGADTQYF. Based on the CDR3 plus reference TRBV5-1 and TRBJ2-3, the full variable domain is KAGVTQTPRYLIKTRGQQVTLSCSPISGHRSVSWYQQTPGQGLQFLFEYFSETQRNKGNFPGRFSGRQFSNSRSEMNVSTLELGDSALYLCASSGAGADTQYFGPGTRLTVL.

The V call is TRBV28, the J call TRBJ2-2, with TRBD1 identical over 8 bases. CDR1 and CDR2 (germline): MDHEN, SYDVKM. Germline trimming cut 3 bases from V and 13 bases from J; bases unmatched to any gene: 13. This CDR3 is built from 15 residues. CDR3 protein: CASSFPGQVQGSLFF. The CDR3 DNA is TGTGCCAGCAGTTTCCCGGGACAGGTACAAGGGTCGCTGTTTTTT.

The sample holds many counts of this clonotype. V and J are TRBV7-8 and TRBJ2-2; TRBD1 aligns across 10 bases. The CDR3 totals 15 residues. The V segment lost 6 bases and the J segment 4 bases; nucleotides outside the gene matches: 5. CDR1 is SGHVS, CDR2 FQNEAQ, per germline. In nucleotides, the CDR3 is TGTGCCAGCAGACACCGGACAGGGGGCACCGGGGAGCTGTTTTTT. This encodes CASRHRTGGTGELFF.

This chain connects TRBV7-2 to TRBJ2-5; TRBD1 matches 11 bases. After removal of 7 bases from V and 1 base from J, the junction contained 8 bases not matched to a gene. The length of the CDR3 is 16 residues. Per the germline V gene, CDR1 is SGHTA and CDR2 is FQGNSA. The CDR3 sequence: CASTKRTGGIQETQYF. CDR3 in DNA: TGTGCCAGCACCAAAAGGACAGGGGGCATCCAAGAGACCCAGTACTTC. The whole variable domain, filled in from reference TRBV7-2 and TRBJ2-5, reads GAGVSQSPSNKVTEKGKDVELRCDPISGHTALYWYRQSLGQGLEFLIYFQGNSAPDKSGLPSDRFSAERTGGSVSTLTIQRTQQEDSAVYLCASTKRTGGIQETQYFGPGTRLLVL.

The genes are TRBV20-1 and TRBJ1-5, with D unresolved. The CDR3 runs to 12 residues. Trimming pared 0 bases from V and 5 bases from J, leaving 5 bases between. Germline V CDR1 and CDR2: DFQATT, SNEGSKA (reference sequence). Here the CDR3 DNA reads TGCAGTGCTAGAGATCACGATCAGCCCCAGCATTTT. Translation: CSARDHDQPQHF.

This clonotype came up many times. The CDR3 reads CASTTRAGGDTQYF. Written as DNA, the CDR3 is TGTGCCAGCACCACAAGGGCGGGAGGGGATACGCAGTATTTT. This chain uses TRBV12-3 or TRBV12-4 with TRBJ2-3, with 9 bases that match TRBD2. J lost 6 bases, V lost 7 bases, and 8 bases had no gene match. The CDR3 loop spans 14 amino acids.

This clonotype showed up just a few times. V usage is TRBV7-2 and J usage is TRBJ2-7, with TRBD1 matching over 12 bases. This CDR3 is built from 13 residues. CDR1 SGHTA and CDR2 FQGNSA come from the germline V gene. Losses at the gene ends were 5 bases for V and 6 bases for J; bases not matched to a gene: 2. The CDR3 sequence: CASSRDRGLEQYF. For the CDR3, the DNA is TGTGCCAGCAGCCGGGACAGGGGGCTCGAGCAGTACTTC.

This clonotype came up many times. The gene calls are TRBV12-3 or TRBV12-4 and TRBJ1-1, with 7 bases that match TRBD1. This CDR3 comprises 14 residues. Trimming at V came to 5 bases and at J to 1 base, leaving 4 bases not matched to a gene. In DNA, the CDR3 is TGTGCCAGCAGTGAACAGGGGACGAACACTGAAGCTTTCTTT. Protein: CASSEQGTNTEAFF.

This clonotype was seen only a few times. The genes are TRBV10-2 and TRBJ2-3; D is unclear. The CDR3 has 11 amino acids. Trimming stripped 2 bases from V and 5 bases from J, with 2 bases between. Germline values: CDR1 WSHSY, CDR2 SAAADI. The chain's CDR3 is CASSEVDTQYF. The CDR3, as DNA: TGCGCCAGCAGTGAGGTAGATACGCAGTATTTT.

V usage is TRBV6-2 or TRBV6-3 and J usage is TRBJ1-5; possibly TRBD1 for D (6 bases). CDR3 size: 14 residues. Trimming pared 11 bases from V and 7 bases from J, leaving 21 bases between. From germline, CDR1 is MNHEY and CDR2 SVGEGT. The CDR3 DNA is TGTGCCGGGTCGGCCTGGGGGCTGGGACAGCCCCAGCATTTT. Translated: CAGSAWGLGQPQHF.

The chain uses TRBV29-1 and TRBJ1-1; TRBD1 matches 7 bases. The CDR3 runs 13 residues. V shed 6 bases and J 4 bases; nucleotides not matched to a gene: 8. Germline V gene data show CDR1 as SQVTM and CDR2 as ANQGSEA. The DNA of the CDR3 is TGCAGCGTCGAACGGACAGGCGCCACTGAAGCTTTCTTT. Encoded protein: CSVERTGATEAFF.

This clonotype was counted between two and nine times. The V gene is TRBV20-1, the J gene TRBJ2-1; unclear D gene. The CDR3 runs 12 residues. Germline V gene lookup returns CDR1 DFQATT and CDR2 SNEGSKA (reference sequence). V gave up 2 bases and J gave up 3 bases, with 5 bases separating them. In nucleotides, the CDR3 is TGCAGTGCTAGACCCAACTACAATGAGCAGTTCTTC. This sequence encodes CSARPNYNEQFF.

This clonotype occurred many times. The rearrangement uses TRBV5-1 and TRBJ1-1, with unresolved D. CDR1 SGHRS and CDR2 YFSETQ come from the germline V gene. V was cut by 4 bases and J by 7 bases, with 17 bases left in between. CDR3 length: 14 residues. This CDR3 is CASSPSFPGSEAFF. The CDR3 bases are TGCGCCAGCAGCCCCTCGTTCCCGGGGAGTGAAGCTTTCTTT. Full variable domain (outside the CDR3, taken from reference TRBV5-1 and TRBJ1-1): KAGVTQTPRYLIKTRGQQVTLSCSPISGHRSVSWYQQTPGQGLQFLFEYFSETQRNKGNFPGRFSGRQFSNSRSEMNVSTLELGDSALYLCASSPSFPGSEAFFGQGTRLTVV.

Ten or more counts support this clonotype. V usage is TRBV10-3 and J usage is TRBJ2-2; 8 nucleotides line up with TRBD1. J gave up 3 bases and V 4 bases, and 1 base lay outside the gene matches. The CDR3 sequence is 14 residues long. Germline CDR1 reads ENHRY; CDR2 reads SYGVKD. The DNA for the CDR3 is TGTGCCATCAGTGGGACAGGGCACACCGGGGAGCTGTTTTTT. This codes for CAISGTGHTGELFF.